This T cell receptor beta chain appears in the sequencing data of a study of blood T cell repertoires in COVID-19. Using immunoSEQ multiplex PCR, the repertoire was profiled, and TCRdb retains in-frame clones only, with some absent. Of 330,000 or so clones in the sample, 88% were seen once. CDR1 is SGHRS, CDR2 YFSETQ, per germline. The CDR3 is 15 residues long. Trimming took off 0 bases at V and 5 bases at J, with 14 bases between the two ends. The receptor was isolated from a woman aged 25 to 39 who had been exposed to COVID-19. Sequencing input: PBMCs or T cells enriched from blood (not recorded which). V is TRBV5-1 and J is TRBJ2-5; D possibly corresponds to TRBD2 (6 bases). The CDR3: CASSLVGGLSETQYF. The CDR3 region has the DNA TGCGCCAGCAGCTTGGTGGGGGGATTGAGTGAGACCCAGTACTTC.